The 7 T cell receptor beta chains below all came from one sample that was sequenced in a study of blood T cell repertoires in COVID-19. Generated by immunoSEQ multiplex PCR, the TCRdb table keeps only in-frame clones and is missing some. The profile shows some 74,000 clones, approximately 79% of them singletons. Sequenced input: peripheral blood. These receptor sequences come from a woman aged 45-60 years with acute or convalescent COVID-19.

V usage is TRBV7-9 and J usage is TRBJ2-7, with 10 bases aligning to TRBD2. The CDR3 runs 14 residues. The V gene end was trimmed by 4 bases and the J gene end by 2 bases; junction bases not matched to a gene: 2. Germline V gene lookup returns CDR1 SEHNR and CDR2 FQNEAQ (reference sequence). CDR3 loop: CASSYLAGAYEQYF. Written as DNA, the CDR3 is TGTGCCAGCAGCTACCTAGCGGGGGCCTACGAGCAGTACTTC.

The chain employs TRBV15 and TRBJ2-1; D remains ambiguous. The V and J ends lost 0 bases and 6 bases respectively, with 15 bases between them. Germline CDR1 is LNHNV and CDR2 is YYDKDF (reference sequence). The CDR3 spans 16 residues. CDR3 protein: CATSRDFQARTNEQFF. The CDR3 region has the DNA TGTGCCACCAGCAGAGATTTCCAAGCTAGAACCAATGAGCAGTTCTTC.

The rearrangement joins TRBV25-1 to TRBJ1-2, with D hard to call. Per the germline V gene, CDR1 is MGHDK and CDR2 is SYGVNS. CDR3 length: 13 amino acids. Trimming left V 2 bases short and J 8 bases short, with 12 bases between. The CDR3 loop is CASSEDYRRGYTF. Written as DNA, the CDR3 is TGTGCCAGCAGTGAAGACTACCGCCGAGGCTACACCTTC.

The V gene is TRBV6-2 or TRBV6-3, the J gene TRBJ1-1, with 9 nucleotides matching TRBD1. The CDR3 is made up of 15 amino acids. CDR1 and CDR2 (germline): MNHEY, SVGEGT. J was trimmed by 5 bases and V by 6 bases; bases with no gene match: 10. CDR3 nucleotide sequence: TGTGCCAGCAGCACTGCCGGACAGGGGTCTACTGAAGCTTTCTTT. Translation: CASSTAGQGSTEAFF.

The CDR3 DNA sequence: TGTGCCAGCAGTTTATCGTTGGGGGGGAATTCACCCCTCCACTTT. Its protein is CASSLSLGGNSPLHF. The rearrangement links TRBV27 to TRBJ1-6; D possibly corresponds to TRBD1 (5 bases). This CDR3 has 15 amino acids. V shed 0 bases and J shed 7 bases, with 10 bases lying between them. The germline gives CDR1 MNHEY, CDR2 SMNVEV (reference sequence).

The chain combines TRBV7-2 with TRBJ1-4, with TRBD1 matching over 7 bases. V dropped 0 bases and J dropped 5; count of bases not matched to a gene: 3. Germline V gene data show CDR1 as SGHTA and CDR2 as FQGNSA. CDR3 length: 15 residues. DNA of the CDR3: TGTGCCAGCAGCTTAGCGGGACAGCCCAATGAAAAACTGTTTTTT. Translation gives CASSLAGQPNEKLFF.

This rearrangement joins TRBV6-2 or TRBV6-3 to TRBJ1-2; tentative D call: TRBD1 (5 bases). There are 14 residues in the CDR3. Trimming left V 5 bases short and J 4 bases short, with 14 bases between. Looked up from germline, CDR1 is MNHEY and CDR2 is SVGEGT. In nucleotides, the CDR3 is TGTGCCAGCAGTCTGACAGAGGCCCTCTATGGCTACACCTTC. It specifies CASSLTEALYGYTF.